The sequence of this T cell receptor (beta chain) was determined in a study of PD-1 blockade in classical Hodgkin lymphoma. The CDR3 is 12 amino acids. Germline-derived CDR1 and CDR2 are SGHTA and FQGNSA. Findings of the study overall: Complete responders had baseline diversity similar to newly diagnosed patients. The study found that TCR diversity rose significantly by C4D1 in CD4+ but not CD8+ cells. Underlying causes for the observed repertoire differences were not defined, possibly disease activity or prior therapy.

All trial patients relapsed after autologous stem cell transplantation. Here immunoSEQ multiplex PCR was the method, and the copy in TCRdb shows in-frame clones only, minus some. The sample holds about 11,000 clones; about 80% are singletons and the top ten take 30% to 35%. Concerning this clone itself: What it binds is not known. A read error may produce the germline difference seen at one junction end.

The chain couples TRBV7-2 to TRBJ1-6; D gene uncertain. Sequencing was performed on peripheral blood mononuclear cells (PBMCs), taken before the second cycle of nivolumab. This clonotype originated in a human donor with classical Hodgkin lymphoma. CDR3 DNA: TGTGCCAGCAGCTCCAATAATTCACCCCTCCACTTT. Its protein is CASSSNNSPLHF. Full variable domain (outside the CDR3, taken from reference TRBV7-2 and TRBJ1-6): GAGVSQSPSNKVTEKGKDVELRCDPISGHTALYWYRQSLGQGLEFLIYFQGNSAPDKSGLPSDRFSAERTGGSVSTLTIQRTQQEDSAVYLCASSSNNSPLHFGNGTRLTVT.